This T cell receptor (beta chain) appears in the sequencing data of a study of PD-L1 blockade in urothelial cancer. For the study at large: Beginning around 2014, patients received atezolizumab, given as 1,200 mg intravenously every 3 weeks. Samples of blood were analyzed 3 weeks (second dose) and 6 weeks after treatment start.

Assay used: immunoSEQ multiplex PCR; TCRdb lists only in-frame clones, some missing. The profile shows 56,000 or so clones, about 86% of them singletons. The CDR3 length is 16 residues. In germline, CDR1 is LNHNV, CDR2 YYDKDF (reference sequence). V lost 1 base and J 5 bases, leaving 17 bases between the germline ends. The cohort comprised individuals with locally advanced or metastatic urothelial carcinoma. The material was PBMCs, obtained around atezolizumab (anti-PD-L1) treatment. The rearrangement links TRBV15 to TRBJ1-1; weak D call: TRBD1 (6 bases). The TCR was taken from a man aged 50-59 years with urothelial cancer. The CDR3 protein is CATSRGRGGWGTEAFF. The CDR3 DNA is TGTGCCACCAGCAGAGGGAGAGGGGGATGGGGAACTGAAGCTTTCTTT. The full variable domain, rest sourced from reference TRBV15 and TRBJ1-1, is DAMVIQNPRYQVTQFGKPVTLSCSQTLNHNVMYWYQQKSSQAPKLLFHYYDKDFNNEADTPDNFQSRRPNTSFCFLDIRSPGLGDTAMYLCATSRGRGGWGTEAFFGQGTRLTVV.